The 30 T cell receptor beta chains below come from one sample, sequenced in a study of T-cell memory formation after mild COVID-19. TCRdb recomputed calls from the 5' RACE reads with MiXCR, one row per CDR3 protein. Of 200,000 to 250,000 distinct CDR3 sequences listed, over 8.5% were seen once; the top ten hold 20% to 25%. The sequenced sample was PBMCs or a T cell subset sorted from them (not recorded which). These TCRs come from a man between 18 and 29 years old who had mild COVID-19 (a few samples of this study predate the infection). Cell type and time point are not known.

A note on this clonotype: The junction departs from the called germline gene at one end, perhaps through a read error. The V call is TRBV29-1, the J call TRBJ2-4; TRBD1 matches at 10 bases. CDR1 and CDR2 from the germline V gene are SQVTM and ANQGSEA. This CDR3 is built from 15 residues. This CDR3 is CSVGGQGVSKDIQYF. The DNA of the CDR3 is TGCAGCGTTGGAGGACAGGGGGTGTCCAAAGACATTCAGTACTTC. The whole variable domain, filled in from reference TRBV29-1 and TRBJ2-4, reads SAVISQKPSRDICQRGTSLTIQCQVDSQVTMMFWYRQQPGQSLTLIATANQGSEATYESGFVIDKFPISRPNLTFSTLTVSNMSPEDSSIYLCSVGGQGVSKDIQYFGAGTRLSVL.

The chain has TRBV5-1 and TRBJ2-7; maybe TRBD2 (6 bases). Germline loops: CDR1 SGHRS, CDR2 YFSETQ. This CDR3 contains 14 residues. V lost 2 bases, J lost 2 bases, and 11 bases lay in between. Written as DNA, the CDR3 is TGCGCCAGCAGCTTAATCGGAGGGGCCTACGAGCAGTACTTC. The encoded protein is CASSLIGGAYEQYF.

This clonotype occurred a few times. The chain has TRBV27 and TRBJ2-7; 7 bases map to TRBD2. V lost 6 bases to trimming and J lost 8 bases; unmatched junction nucleotides: 13. Germline loops: CDR1 MNHEY, CDR2 SMNVEV (reference sequence). The CDR3 is 14 amino acids. The CDR3 protein is CASSQWGGTPQQYF. CDR3 DNA: TGTGCCAGCAGCCAATGGGGGGGTACGCCCCAGCAGTACTTC.

This clonotype turned up a few times. This chain joins TRBV5-1 and TRBJ1-2, with 7 bases aligning to TRBD1. Trimming took 4 bases from V and 8 from J; bases not matched to a gene: 8. CDR1 and CDR2 (germline): SGHRS, YFSETQ. The CDR3 is 13 residues long. Written as DNA, the CDR3 is TGCGCCAGCAGCCCCGACAGGGATCAAGGCTACACCTTC. This encodes CASSPDRDQGYTF.

Concerning this clonotype itself: At one end the junction does not follow the germline gene, possibly because of a read error. The V call is TRBV19, the J call TRBJ2-1; D is uncertain. The germline gives CDR1 LNHDA, CDR2 SQIVND (reference sequence). The CDR3 loop spans 12 amino acids. The CDR3 is CARSMAVAEQFF. The CDR3, as DNA: TGTGCCAGGAGTATGGCTGTGGCTGAGCAGTTCTTC.

This clonotype was observed a few times. The gene calls are TRBV4-3 and TRBJ1-1, with D possibly matching TRBD1 (6 bases). The germline CDR1 and CDR2 sequences are LGHNA and YSLEER. CDR3 length: 15 residues. V gave up 0 bases and J gave up 1 base, with 9 bases separating them. The CDR3 region is CASSQDTGQNTEAFF. In nucleotides, the CDR3 is TGCGCCAGCAGCCAAGATACGGGACAGAACACTGAAGCTTTCTTT.

There are a few counts of this clonotype. V is TRBV7-9 and J is TRBJ1-2; D remains ambiguous. V was pared by 6 bases and J by 8 bases, with 19 bases between. The CDR3 runs to 14 residues. Per germline, CDR1 SEHNR and CDR2 FQNEAQ (reference sequence). The CDR3: CASSSWVLTDGYTF. As DNA, the CDR3 is TGTGCCAGCAGTTCTTGGGTCCTAACAGACGGCTACACCTTC.

The chain has TRBV18 and TRBJ1-2; no firm D call. The CDR3 spans 13 residues. V shed 3 bases and J shed 2 bases, with 7 bases lying between them. Germline-derived CDR1 and CDR2 are KGHSH and LQKENI. The CDR3 is CASSPPTNYGYTF. In DNA, the CDR3 is TGTGCCAGCTCACCCCCCACCAACTATGGCTACACCTTC.

This clonotype has more than one count but fewer than ten. The chain couples TRBV6-5 to TRBJ2-3, with unresolved D. V shed 0 bases and J shed 1 base, with 8 bases lying between them. This CDR3 has 15 residues. CDR1 and CDR2 from the germline V gene are MNHEY and SVGAGI. CDR3 in DNA: TGTGCCAGCAGTTACTCGAGCACTGGCACAGATACGCAGTATTTT. This encodes CASSYSSTGTDTQYF.

The V call is TRBV11-2, the J call TRBJ2-1, with TRBD1 identical over 7 bases. This CDR3 region has 15 residues. V was pared by 6 bases and J by 0 bases, with 5 bases of the junction left unmatched. Germline V gene lookup returns CDR1 SGHAT and CDR2 FQNNGV. The CDR3 bases are TGTGCCAGCAGACAGACAGGGAGCTCCTACAATGAGCAGTTCTTC. It translates to CASRQTGSSYNEQFF.

This clonotype was detected a few times. The CDR3 here is CASNAGYNEQFF. The CDR3 DNA reads as TGTGCCAGCAATGCGGGGTACAATGAGCAGTTCTTC. The chain joins TRBV3-1 to TRBJ2-1, with D possibly matching TRBD2 (6 bases). V was cut by 7 bases and J by 4 bases, with 8 bases left in between. The CDR3 runs to 12 residues. CDR1 and CDR2 from the germline V gene are LGHDT and YNNKEL (reference sequence).

This rearrangement joins TRBV25-1 to TRBJ2-3; D possibly corresponds to TRBD2 (6 bases). Between the trimmed V and J ends, which lost 4 bases and 2 bases, there was a span of 16 bases. The V gene's germline CDR1 is MGHDK and CDR2 SYGVNS. The CDR3 is 16 residues long. The CDR3 loop reads CASSARLGRVTDTQYF. CDR3 bases: TGTGCCAGCAGTGCCCGACTAGGACGAGTCACAGATACGCAGTATTTT.

This clonotype occurred many times. The V and J genes are TRBV11-2 and TRBJ2-7; no clear D gene. The germline gives CDR1 SGHAT, CDR2 FQNNGV. This CDR3 is 13 amino acids long. V was shortened by 1 base and J by 4 bases, with 8 bases between the two germline ends. The CDR3 reads CASSLVVGYEQYF. The CDR3 DNA is TGTGCCAGCAGCTTAGTCGTCGGATACGAGCAGTACTTC.

This clonotype has more than one count but fewer than ten. J is TRBJ2-7 and V is TRBV3-1; perhaps TRBD1 as D (6 bases). This CDR3 is 15 amino acids long. CDR1 LGHDT and CDR2 YNNKEL come from the germline V gene (reference sequence). Trimming removed 3 bases at V and 3 bases at J, with 15 bases between. The CDR3 here is CASSQMPGQYYEQYF. DNA of the CDR3: TGTGCCAGCAGCCAGATGCCGGGACAATACTACGAGCAGTACTTC.

The V call is TRBV4-2, the J call TRBJ2-1; TRBD2 aligns across 10 bases. The trim removed 5 bases at V and 10 bases at J, leaving 11 bases unmatched. The CDR3 covers 15 residues. The V gene's germline CDR1 is LGHNA and CDR2 YNFKEQ. DNA of the CDR3: TGTGCCAGCAGCTACGGACGAGCGGGGGGGTTGGAGCAGTTCTTC. Residues: CASSYGRAGGLEQFF.

The rearrangement links TRBV5-4 to TRBJ2-3; D is perhaps TRBD2 (5 bases). The CDR3 loop spans 14 amino acids. V was pared by 10 bases and J by 6 bases, with 21 bases between. Germline V gene sequence: CDR1 SGHNT, CDR2 YYREEE (reference sequence). The CDR3 spells CAGGQEGWSDTQYF. The CDR3 DNA reads as TGTGCCGGCGGCCAAGAGGGTTGGTCGGATACGCAGTATTTT.

This chain joins TRBV5-1 and TRBJ2-5; TRBD1 matches 9 bases. Unmatched junction bases numbered 7, after V lost 0 bases and J lost 1 base. The CDR3 has 17 amino acids. Germline V lookup: CDR1 SGHRS, CDR2 YFSETQ. This chain's CDR3 is CASSLEGDRVSQETQYF. The CDR3 coding sequence is TGCGCCAGCAGCTTGGAAGGGGACAGGGTTTCCCAAGAGACCCAGTACTTC. Filled out from reference TRBV5-1 and TRBJ2-5, the complete variable domain reads KAGVTQTPRYLIKTRGQQVTLSCSPISGHRSVSWYQQTPGQGLQFLFEYFSETQRNKGNFPGRFSGRQFSNSRSEMNVSTLELGDSALYLCASSLEGDRVSQETQYFGPGTRLLVL.

This clonotype was seen ten or more times. The V call is TRBV5-1, the J call TRBJ2-3; 9 bases match TRBD2. The CDR3 sequence is 14 residues long. Germline CDR1 SGHRS, CDR2 YFSETQ. Trimming at V came to 5 bases and at J to 1 base, leaving 2 bases not matched to a gene. The CDR3 region has the DNA TGCGCCAGCAGATTAGCGGGGGGCACAGATACGCAGTATTTT. It is translated as CASRLAGGTDTQYF.

The V call is TRBV20-1, the J call TRBJ1-6; 9 bases agree with TRBD1. With 1 base clipped from V and 6 bases from J, the junction kept 13 bases outside the gene matches. Germline loops: CDR1 DFQATT, CDR2 SNEGSKA (reference sequence). The CDR3 is 18 amino acids. The CDR3 sequence is CSARVTRTGTGSNSPLHF. Here the CDR3 DNA reads TGCAGTGCTAGAGTAACGCGGACCGGGACAGGGTCTAATTCACCCCTCCACTTT.

This clonotype was observed at least ten times. This chain links TRBV12-3 or TRBV12-4 with TRBJ2-2; possibly TRBD1 for D (7 bases). The length of the CDR3 is 16 residues. V was clipped by 1 base and J by 3 bases, with 12 bases between them. The CDR3 protein is CASSLVAGGYTGELFF. Here the CDR3 DNA reads TGTGCCAGCAGTTTAGTCGCAGGGGGGTACACCGGGGAGCTGTTTTTT.

This clonotype was picked up a small number of times. The V and J genes are TRBV6-5 and TRBJ1-5; 8 bases are shared with TRBD1. Losses at the gene ends were 5 bases for V and 6 bases for J; bases not matched to a gene: 6. The CDR3 has 14 amino acids. Per germline, CDR1 MNHEY and CDR2 SVGAGI. The CDR3 DNA is TGTGCCAGCAGTAAAACAGGGGGAGGTCAGCCCCAGCATTTT. This translates into CASSKTGGGQPQHF.

This clonotype was detected a few times. The J gene is TRBJ2-2, the V gene TRBV12-3 or TRBV12-4; weak D call: TRBD2 (6 bases). Trimming took off 2 bases at V and 5 bases at J, with 9 bases between the two ends. CDR3 length equals 14 residues. The DNA for the CDR3 is TGTGCCAGCAGTTTACGCGGGGCAACCGGGGAGCTGTTTTTT. Its protein is CASSLRGATGELFF.

This clonotype came up a few times. The chain uses TRBV20-1 and TRBJ1-5; D not resolved. Trimming pared 3 bases from V and 0 bases from J, leaving 9 bases between. In germline, CDR1 is DFQATT, CDR2 SNEGSKA (reference sequence). This CDR3 region has 14 residues. The CDR3 coding sequence is TGCAGTGCTAGGCCAAGGAGTAGCAATCAGCCCCAGCATTTT. This sequence encodes CSARPRSSNQPQHF.

This clonotype showed up just a few times. The chain employs TRBV18 and TRBJ1-4; D gene ambiguous. V was clipped by 4 bases and J by 5 bases, with 8 bases between them. The CDR3 is 13 amino acids. Germline assignment: CDR1 KGHSH and CDR2 LQKENI. The CDR3 spells CASSLRKNEKLFF. The DNA for the CDR3 is TGTGCCAGCTCACTACGTAAAAATGAAAAACTGTTTTTT.

This clonotype was observed a few times. This chain connects TRBV2 to TRBJ2-7; D is undetermined. CDR1 and CDR2 (germline): SNHLY, FYNNEI. The CDR3 is 13 amino acids. Trimming pared 6 bases from V and 3 bases from J, leaving 12 bases between. The CDR3 region is CASSDGGIYEQYF. The CDR3, as DNA: TGTGCCAGCAGCGACGGCGGTATCTACGAGCAGTACTTC.

This sequence joins TRBV19 and TRBJ1-2; D gene ambiguous. The CDR3 runs 13 residues. CDR1 is LNHDA, CDR2 SQIVND, per germline (reference sequence). V shed 3 bases and J shed 3 bases, with 8 bases lying between them. The DNA for the CDR3 is TGTGCCAGTAGTATGCAGGAACACTATGGCTACACCTTC. It translates to CASSMQEHYGYTF.

This clonotype was seen at least ten times. The V gene is TRBV4-3, the J gene TRBJ2-7, with 8 bases aligning to TRBD2. Germline CDR1 and CDR2: LGHNA and YSLEER. The trim removed 0 bases at V and 6 bases at J, leaving 4 bases unmatched. The CDR3 is 14 amino acids. CDR3 bases: TGCGCCAGCAGCCAAGAGGCGGGGGGTGGCGAGCAGTACGTC. Protein: CASSQEAGGGEQYV.

This rearrangement joins TRBV20-1 to TRBJ1-5; 8 bases are a match to TRBD1. The CDR3 contains 15 residues. The ends lost 0 bases at V and 2 bases at J; junction bases unmatched: 3. The germline V gene encodes CDR1 DFQATT and CDR2 SNEGSKA (reference sequence). This CDR3 reads CSARDPGQGNQPQHF. Here the CDR3 DNA reads TGCAGTGCTAGAGACCCGGGACAGGGCAATCAGCCCCAGCATTTT.

The chain employs TRBV29-1 and TRBJ1-4, with a tentative D call TRBD1 (6 bases). The germline gives CDR1 SQVTM, CDR2 ANQGSEA. V gave up 0 bases and J gave up 5 bases, with 13 bases separating them. This CDR3 is built from 15 residues. The CDR3 coding sequence is TGCAGCGTTGAAGAGGACAGCGAGGGAAATGAAAAACTGTTTTTT. This codes for CSVEEDSEGNEKLFF.

This clonotype was found a few times. CDR3 region: CASSQAPAWANIYNEQFF. The CDR3 region has the DNA TGTGCCAGCAGCCAAGCCCCCGCCTGGGCCAATATCTACAATGAGCAGTTCTTC. The rearrangement uses TRBV3-1 and TRBJ2-1; D not resolved. Per germline, CDR1 LGHDT and CDR2 YNNKEL (reference sequence). V gave up 1 base and J gave up 3 bases, with 19 bases separating them. CDR3 length equals 18 residues.